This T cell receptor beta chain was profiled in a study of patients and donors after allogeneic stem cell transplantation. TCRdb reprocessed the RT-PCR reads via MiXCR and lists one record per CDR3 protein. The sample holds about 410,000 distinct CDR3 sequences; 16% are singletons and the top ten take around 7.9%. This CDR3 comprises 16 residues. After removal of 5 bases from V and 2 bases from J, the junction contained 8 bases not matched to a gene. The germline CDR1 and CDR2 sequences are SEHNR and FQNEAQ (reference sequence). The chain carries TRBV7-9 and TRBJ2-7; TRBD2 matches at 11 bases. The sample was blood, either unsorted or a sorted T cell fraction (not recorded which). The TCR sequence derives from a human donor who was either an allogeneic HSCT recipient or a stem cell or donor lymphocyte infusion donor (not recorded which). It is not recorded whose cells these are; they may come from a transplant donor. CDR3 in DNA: TGTGCCAGCAGCCCTTGGCTAGCGGGAGGCACCTACGAGCAGTACTTC. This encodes CASSPWLAGGTYEQYF.